This T cell receptor (beta chain) stems from a study of T cell responses to AZD1222 COVID-19 vaccine. Turning to the study itself: Second-dose intervals of approximately 4 or approximately 12 weeks were pooled. Broader study findings: Repertoire sampling happened only post peak T cell response. Seropositive status at baseline applied to only five or six AZD1222 recipients. Targets within unmutated variant regions were reportedly found for nearly half of spike-specific TCRs.

The assay was immunoSEQ multiplex PCR, and TCRdb's table has in-frame clones only and misses some. The sample gives around 140,000 clones, 92% of which show up once; approximately 1.5% is in the top ten. With regard to this clone: Antigen specificity is unknown.

The CDR3 totals 13 residues. Germline V gene data show CDR1 as SNHLY and CDR2 as FYNNEI. V lost 4 bases and J 2 bases, leaving 7 bases between the germline ends. This receptor was taken from an adult in good health. The sample here was peripheral blood, taken on day 0 of AZD1222 vaccination. This chain connects TRBV2 to TRBJ2-3; no clear D gene. The DNA of the CDR3 is TGTGCCAGCAGTGTTGTCCTCACAGATACGCAGTATTTT. Amino acid sequence: CASSVVLTDTQYF.